This T cell receptor (beta chain) was profiled in a study of blood T cell repertoires in COVID-19. The wider study: Italy, Spain and the United States were the sources of the convalescent and acute COVID-19 samples.

Repertoires were generated with immunoSEQ multiplex PCR, while TCRdb's copy carries only in-frame clones and drops some. In the table there are some 260,000 clones, nearly 90% of which are singletons. The sample was peripheral blood. The clonotype comes from a human donor in a cohort sampled during active COVID-19.

The CDR3 DNA reads TGCGCCAGAACACCACCAACAGGGGGCCCTTTCTATGGCTACACCTTC. Translating gives CARTPPTGGPFYGYTF. This rearrangement joins TRBV10-1 to TRBJ1-2; 9 bases match TRBD1. CDR1 and CDR2 (germline): WNHNN, SYGVQD (reference sequence). The V gene end was trimmed by 9 bases and the J gene end by 4 bases; junction bases not matched to a gene: 15. CDR3 length equals 16 residues.